The clone carrying this T cell receptor beta chain was seen a few times. Antigen: not known. This sample stems from a study of blood T cells in healthy people across ages. Sample-barcoded 5' priming and a J-beta primer mix drove a second PCR of 7 to 11 cycles. TCRdb fed the 5' RACE reads into MiXCR, producing one record per CDR3 protein. The sample consists of about 720,000 distinct CDR3 sequences, 22% of them appearing once. With V trimmed by 4 bases and J by 5 bases, 11 bases remained unmatched. The CDR3 is made up of 16 amino acids. The study's findings and limits: With age, beta diversity per million T cells declined roughly linearly, significantly by 40. Shifts in expanded clonotypes may have been confounded by donor CMV status, which was unknown.

Sequences were obtained from blood. This clonotype was sampled from a man between 70 and 80 years old in good health. The genes are TRBV12-3 or TRBV12-4 and TRBJ2-5; 9 bases agree with TRBD2. The CDR3 here is CASSSPSGISRETQYF. The CDR3 DNA is TGTGCCAGCAGTTCCCCTAGCGGGATCTCTCGGGAGACCCAGTACTTC.